One and the same sample provided the 22 T cell receptor beta chains below, sequenced in a study of blood T cell repertoires in COVID-19. Some clones are missing from TCRdb's copy, which holds only in-frame ones; the method was immunoSEQ multiplex PCR. In the table there are about 140,000 clones, over 70% of which are singletons. Sequencing input: peripheral blood. The receptors were gathered from a man aged 50-60 years with active COVID-19.

There are a few counts of this clone. The chain combines TRBV30 with TRBJ2-7, with 8 positions matching TRBD1. The CDR3 runs 13 residues. V shed 1 base and J 6 bases; nucleotides not matched to a gene: 5. Germline V CDR1 and CDR2: GTSNPN, SVGIG (reference sequence). This CDR3 reads CAWSGQGSGEQYF. The CDR3 bases are TGTGCCTGGAGTGGACAGGGGAGTGGCGAGCAGTACTTC.

This chain joins TRBV2 and TRBJ1-1; no clear D gene. The CDR3 is 14 residues long. Germline V lookup: CDR1 SNHLY, CDR2 FYNNEI. Trimming cost V 3 bases and J 1 base, with 9 bases left between them. Here the CDR3 DNA reads TGTGCCAGCAGTGACGGAGGGAGGAACACTGAAGCTTTCTTT. This translates into CASSDGGRNTEAFF.

This rearrangement joins TRBV6-2 or TRBV6-3 to TRBJ2-3; 7 nucleotides align to TRBD2. CDR3 length equals 13 residues. V dropped 4 bases and J dropped 6; count of bases not matched to a gene: 4. CDR1 and CDR2 from the germline V gene are MNHEY and SVGEGT. The CDR3: CASSSGLVDTQYF. In DNA, the CDR3 is TGTGCCAGCAGTTCCGGACTAGTGGATACGCAGTATTTT.

A remark on this clone: Other DNA sequences in the same sample also yield this CDR3. This sequence joins TRBV6-5 and TRBJ1-1; 8 bases are a match to TRBD1. The V gene end was trimmed by 6 bases and the J gene end by 4 bases; junction bases not matched to a gene: 4. This CDR3 has 13 residues. The germline gives CDR1 MNHEY, CDR2 SVGAGI. CDR3 in amino acids: CASRPTGGTEAFF. The CDR3 bases are TGTGCCAGCAGACCTACAGGGGGCACTGAAGCTTTCTTT.

The V gene is TRBV5-8, the J gene TRBJ1-5; 9 nucleotides line up with TRBD1. The CDR3 extends over 14 amino acids. The germline V gene has CDR1 SGHTS and CDR2 YDEGEE. V shed 0 bases, J shed 8 bases, and the junction held 3 bases outside the gene matches. The CDR3, as DNA: TGTGCCAGCAGCTTGGCGGGACAGGGAGAGCCCCAGCATTTT. Amino acid sequence: CASSLAGQGEPQHF.

The V call is TRBV9, the J call TRBJ1-2; a possible D gene is TRBD1 (6 bases). V was clipped by 4 bases and J by 7 bases, with 14 bases between them. This CDR3 comprises 13 residues. Germline-derived CDR1 and CDR2 are SGDLS and YYNGEE. The CDR3 loop reads CASSKQGFGGYTF. The CDR3 DNA follows: TGTGCCAGCAGCAAACAGGGTTTCGGTGGCTACACCTTC.

The CDR3 region is CASSSTGEGGHTIYF. For the CDR3, the DNA is TGTGCCAGCAGCTCAACAGGGGAAGGTGGGCACACCATATATTTT. The chain combines TRBV9 with TRBJ1-3, with 7 bases aligning to TRBD1. Germline CDR1 is SGDLS and CDR2 is YYNGEE. CDR3 length: 15 amino acids. J lost 8 bases, V lost 4 bases, and 12 bases had no gene match.

The V gene is TRBV7-9, the J gene TRBJ2-7, with D possibly being TRBD2 (6 bases). CDR3 size: 15 residues. V shed 3 bases and J shed 5 bases, with 17 bases lying between them. The germline gives CDR1 SEHNR, CDR2 FQNEAQ (reference sequence). The CDR3 DNA follows: TGTGCCAGCAGCTTCGTCGGAGGAGGGGTCGACGAGCAGTACTTC. Residues: CASSFVGGGVDEQYF.

The chain employs TRBV7-9 and TRBJ2-7, with TRBD2 as a possible D gene (6 bases). CDR1 and CDR2 (germline): SEHNR, FQNEAQ (reference sequence). V lost 8 bases to trimming and J lost 5 bases, with 19 bases between them. The CDR3 runs to 14 residues. The CDR3 loop reads CASGPGTVWDEQYF. CDR3 bases: TGTGCCAGCGGGCCAGGGACTGTATGGGACGAGCAGTACTTC.

V is TRBV10-3 and J is TRBJ1-5; D possibly corresponds to TRBD1 (6 bases). The CDR3 is 14 amino acids. Germline V gives CDR1 ENHRY, CDR2 SYGVKD. The V end was cut by 8 bases, the J end by 4 bases, with 15 bases between. The CDR3: CAISSQGRNQPQHF. CDR3 sequence (DNA): TGTGCCATCTCCTCCCAGGGGCGGAATCAGCCCCAGCATTTT.

The chain joins TRBV10-3 to TRBJ1-1; D is unclear. The CDR3 runs to 12 residues. The V and J ends lost 4 bases and 8 bases respectively, with 11 bases between them. Germline loops: CDR1 ENHRY, CDR2 SYGVKD. The CDR3 nucleotides are TGTGCCATCAGTGGAGGAAGATCCGAAGCTTTCTTT. As protein: CAISGGRSEAFF.

The CDR3 sequence: CANGETQYF. CDR3 coding DNA: TGTGCCAACGGAGAGACCCAGTACTTC. The chain has TRBV11-1 and TRBJ2-5; D ambiguous. Per germline, CDR1 SGHAT and CDR2 FQDESV (reference sequence). This CDR3 is 9 amino acids long. Trimming stripped 10 bases from V and 4 bases from J, with 4 bases between.

This clone came up a few times. V and J are TRBV6-6 and TRBJ2-7, with a tentative D call TRBD2 (6 bases). The CDR3 extends over 14 amino acids. The germline V gene has CDR1 MNHNY and CDR2 SVGAGI (reference sequence). The V and J ends lost 6 bases and 0 bases respectively, with 12 bases between them. The CDR3 loop reads CASRSDGGSYEQYF. In DNA, the CDR3 is TGTGCCAGCAGATCAGACGGGGGCTCCTACGAGCAGTACTTC.

This clone was counted a few times. The J gene is TRBJ2-5, the V gene TRBV10-3; tentatively, D is TRBD2 (6 bases). CDR1 is ENHRY and CDR2 is SYGVKD in the germline V gene. The CDR3 contains 13 residues. V was trimmed by 11 bases and J by 1 base, leaving 14 bases between them. The CDR3 is CASRRRGQETQYF. The CDR3, as DNA: TGTGCCTCTCGAAGGAGGGGCCAAGAGACCCAGTACTTC.

V and J are TRBV19 and TRBJ1-1; D is possibly TRBD1 (6 bases). The length of the CDR3 is 15 residues. CDR1 and CDR2 from the germline V gene are LNHDA and SQIVND (reference sequence). Trimming took 7 bases from V and 1 from J, leaving 16 bases between them. CDR3 nucleotides: TGTGCCAGTACCACAAGGGGGTTGGGGAACACTGAAGCTTTCTTT. This codes for CASTTRGLGNTEAFF.

The rearrangement links TRBV11-2 to TRBJ2-1, with D possibly being TRBD2 (6 bases). The germline CDR1 and CDR2 sequences are SGHAT and FQNNGV. V shed 6 bases and J shed 12 bases, with 12 bases lying between them. This CDR3 has 11 residues. In nucleotides, the CDR3 is TGTGCCAGCAGATCTGGGGGAGGGCAGTTCTTC. This gives the protein CASRSGGGQFF. The full variable domain, its missing parts supplied by reference TRBV11-2 and TRBJ2-1, is EAGVAQSPRYKIIEKRQSVAFWCNPISGHATLYWYQQILGQGPKLLIQFQNNGVVDDSQLPKDRFSAERLKGVDSTLKIQPAKLEDSAVYLCASRSGGGQFFGPGTRLTVL.

The chain joins TRBV4-1 to TRBJ2-7; D is unclear. V shed 0 bases and J shed 4 bases, with 7 bases lying between them. CDR1 MGHRA and CDR2 YSYEKL come from the germline V gene. The CDR3 sequence is 13 residues long. In DNA, the CDR3 is TGCGCCAGCAGCCAAGAGCTCGGGTACGAGCAGTACTTC. This translates into CASSQELGYEQYF.

V is TRBV15 and J is TRBJ1-2; D ambiguous. Trimming removed 2 bases at V and 4 bases at J, with 14 bases between. Germline loops: CDR1 LNHNV, CDR2 YYDKDF (reference sequence). The CDR3 consists of 15 residues. The CDR3 reads CATSRQLEDIYGYTF. The CDR3 bases are TGTGCCACCAGCAGACAGTTGGAGGATATCTATGGCTACACCTTC.

The V and J genes are TRBV6-5 and TRBJ2-7; 8 nucleotides line up with TRBD1. This CDR3 spans 15 amino acids. The germline V gene encodes CDR1 MNHEY and CDR2 SVGAGI. Trimming cost V 7 bases and J 8 bases; bases outside gene matches: 16. The CDR3 nucleotides read TGTGCCAGCAAGGCGTGGACAGGGACCTCAAAAAAGCAGTACTTC. It yields the protein CASKAWTGTSKKQYF.

The rearrangement links TRBV6-1 to TRBJ2-7, with D maybe TRBD2 (5 bases). Germline V CDR1 and CDR2: MNHNS, SASEGT. V was pared by 2 bases and J by 3 bases, with 14 bases between. The CDR3 length is 15 residues. The CDR3 loop is CASSELGLPGYEQYF. The CDR3 DNA reads as TGTGCCAGCAGTGAACTAGGACTCCCCGGCTACGAGCAGTACTTC.

This rearrangement joins TRBV2 to TRBJ2-2, with TRBD2 matching 7 bases. Trimming cost V 11 bases and J 5 bases; bases outside gene matches: 8. Germline CDR1 is SNHLY and CDR2 is FYNNEI. There are 13 residues in the CDR3. The CDR3, as DNA: TGTGCCGGAGGACTAGTGCGGACCGGGGAGCTGTTTTTT. Translated, it gives CAGGLVRTGELFF.

V and J are TRBV5-8 and TRBJ1-1; 7 bases are a match to TRBD1. This CDR3 is 14 amino acids long. The junction had 2 bases not matched to a gene; V was cut back by 1 base and J by 2 bases. Per the germline V gene, CDR1 is SGHTS and CDR2 is YDEGEE. The CDR3 region is CASSLKGANTEAFF. In DNA, the CDR3 is TGTGCCAGCAGCTTGAAGGGGGCAAACACTGAAGCTTTCTTT.